This record concerns one T cell receptor beta chain sequence. What it binds is unknown. These data are taken from a study of T cells in narcolepsy. Overall study: Donors had narcolepsy type 1 or type 2, or were healthy controls. Study observations and caveats: Some memory CD4+ repertoires had no autoreactive clone sequences. Same-patient CSF and blood CD4+ T cell clonotypes included HCRT-specific and TRIB2-specific autoreactive ones. Reportedly, autoreactive clonotypes were serially detected in patients' blood but not controls'.

Produced via immunoSEQ multiplex PCR; TCRdb's table is partial and in-frame only. The table records roughly 27,000 clones, roughly 86% of them present only once. The TCR was taken from a human donor with narcolepsy. The sequencing sample was made of CD45RA- memory CD4+ T cells from PBMCs.

CDR3 loop: CASSRWSTGELFF. Written as DNA, the CDR3 is TGTGCCAGCAGCCGGTGGAGCACCGGGGAGCTGTTTTTT. The chain links TRBV7-9 to TRBJ2-2, with D uncertain. Per the germline V gene, CDR1 is SEHNR and CDR2 is FQNEAQ (reference sequence). Trimming removed 5 bases at V and 4 bases at J, with 8 bases between. This CDR3 has 13 amino acids.